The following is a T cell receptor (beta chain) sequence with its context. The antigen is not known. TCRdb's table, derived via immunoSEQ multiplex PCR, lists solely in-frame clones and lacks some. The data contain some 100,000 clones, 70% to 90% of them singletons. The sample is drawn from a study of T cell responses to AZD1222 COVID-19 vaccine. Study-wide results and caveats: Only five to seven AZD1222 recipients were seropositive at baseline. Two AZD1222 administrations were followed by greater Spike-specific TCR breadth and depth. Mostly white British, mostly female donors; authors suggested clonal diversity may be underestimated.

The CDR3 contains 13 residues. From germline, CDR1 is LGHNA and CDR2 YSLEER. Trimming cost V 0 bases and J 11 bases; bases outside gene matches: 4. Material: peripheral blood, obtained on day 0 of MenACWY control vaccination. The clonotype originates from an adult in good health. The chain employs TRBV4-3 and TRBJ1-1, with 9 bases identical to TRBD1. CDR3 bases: TGCGCCAGCAGCCAAGAAGTGGACAGGGGTGCTTTCTTT. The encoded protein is CASSQEVDRGAFF.